This TCR beta chain was obtained from a study of OX40 agonist ivuxolimab in advanced cancers. Study summary: Each dose-escalation patient presented with hepatocellular carcinoma, melanoma, renal cell or head and neck cancer. Three patients showed partial responses: one hepatocellular carcinoma and two cutaneous melanoma cases. The study's findings and limits: At doses 0.1 to 3.0 mg/kg, CD4+ and CD8+ clones expanded. Some nonresponders additionally presented with little normalized T-cell clonal expansion.

Here immunoSEQ multiplex PCR was the method, and the copy in TCRdb shows in-frame clones only, minus some. Of 50,000 to 65,000 clones listed, about 89% were seen once; the top ten hold around 0.8%. The germline V and J ends were trimmed by 6 bases and 0 bases, with 6 bases remaining between them. CDR1 and CDR2 from the germline V gene are MNHNY and SVGAGI (reference sequence). The CDR3 is 12 amino acids. Turning to this clone: Its matching antigen is unknown. Additional DNA sequences in this sample encode the identical CDR3.

Sequencing used CD4+ or CD8+ T cells sorted from blood, obtained in a trial of the OX40 agonist ivuxolimab. V gene TRBV6-6 combines with J gene TRBJ2-7; D is unresolved. This sequence originates from an adult with an advanced solid tumor such as melanoma, head and neck, liver or kidney cancer. DNA of the CDR3: TGTGCCAGCAGGCAGGACTCCTACGAGCAGTACTTC. Translation: CASRQDSYEQYF.